Given below is one T cell receptor (beta chain) in context. What it binds is not known. There are 15 residues in the CDR3. Trimming shortened V by 7 bases and J by 1 base, and 11 bases separated the two germline ends. Germline V gene sequence: CDR1 MNHEY, CDR2 SMNVEV (reference sequence). The data were taken from a study of glioma-infiltrating T cells. Study-wide points: Tissue-blood divergence was below expectation in non-neoplastic patients, above in gliomas.

The iRepertoire nested amplicon-rescue multiplex PCR amplified TCR alpha and beta CDR3s from RNA. One-step reverse transcription and amplification started from around 100-400 ng of tissue mRNA or PBMC total RNA. TCRdb ran MiXCR on the multiplex PCR reads and lists one entry per CDR3 protein. The table records more than 350,000 distinct CDR3 sequences, about two fifths of them present only once. V usage is TRBV27 and J usage is TRBJ2-6, with a possible D match to TRBD1 (5 bases). The source of this sequence is a human donor with low-grade glioma or glioblastoma, undergoing nonglioma brain surgery, or in good health (not recorded which). The sample taken for sequencing was glioma tissue, nonneoplastic brain tissue, or PBMCs (not recorded which). The CDR3 spells CASTNGASGANVLTF. The CDR3 coding sequence is TGTGCCAGCACTAATGGGGCGTCTGGGGCCAACGTCCTGACTTTC.